This T cell receptor (beta chain) was captured in a study of blood T cell repertoires in COVID-19 (dated by TCRdb to about 2020). With respect to the entire study: Samples from collaborators originated in the United States, Italy and Spain and spanned both the acute and convalescent phases of COVID-19. Where HLA class I and class II types were available, the types were taken from metadata supplied by the sample provider, not from assay-based typing. The prospective study material was composed of cDNA or gDNA derived from T cells, B-cell-depleted T cells, or PBMCs. Nearly every sample came with metadata listing a de-identified subject ID, COVID-19 status, age in years and sex. The repertoires were made available in a free public database intended to serve as a resource for research on the immune response to SARS-CoV-2. The dataset comprised deeply sampled blood TCRbeta repertoires from subjects exposed to, actively infected with, or recovered from COVID-19. Samples came from the ongoing ImmuneRACE study (first 160 participants) plus 1,254 subjects from 6 global collaborators.

Summary of the overall study and its limitations: The amount of clinical and demographic metadata varied by source and participant and was provided uncurated.

About this clone: Its antigen target is currently unknown. Base qualities are not at hand, and no much larger clone is one base apart.

The V end loses 4 bases and the J end loses 4 bases, and a stretch of 19 bases separates them. From cysteine to phenylalanine, the CDR3 is 15 amino acids long. Kept here is only the CDR3 DNA, which spans 45 bases and is read in frame from base 1. The germline V gene gives CDR1 as SQVTM and CDR2 as ANQGSEA. The immunoSEQ Assay, a bias-controlled multiplex PCR, was used to amplify TCRbeta CDR3 regions from genomic DNA. On the authors' methods: The number of nucleated cells in each sample was estimated from the amplification of reference gene primers within the assay. Sequence reads were collapsed and filtered to measure the absolute abundance of every unique TCRbeta CDR3 rearrangement. For each sample, productive Simpson clonality was calculated by taking the square root of Simpson's diversity index across productive rearrangements. What TCRdb holds here is the immuneACCESS table cut down to in-frame rearrangements. Part of the clones is not present; checked against another copy, under half of the missing clones reflect an unresolved V gene, and the others are unexplained. V and J calls and clone size are as listed in that table; D and trimming were resolved from the DNA. Counted in this sample were approximately 170,000 clones; 88% of them appeared once. Around 9.5% of the sample belongs to the ten largest clones.

Participants in the prospective study were aged about 18 to 95 years, lived in more than 20 United States geographic areas, and enrolled through a virtual design. Cohort assignment in the prospective study relied on participant-reported clinical history from a screening survey and a study questionnaire. For ImmuneRACE Cohort 3, a participant was defined as recovered based on two consecutive negative NP/OP PCR tests, clearance by a healthcare professional, or resolution of symptoms. Mobile phlebotomists in the prospective study collected whole blood, serum and a nasopharyngeal or oropharyngeal swab from every participant. Prospective study participants could optionally give additional blood draws and questionnaires over a roughly two-month period. Before DNA extraction, blood samples from the prospective study were shipped at room temperature or frozen.

The specimen was PBMCs or T cells enriched from blood (not recorded which). The chain is encoded by TRBV29-1 joined to TRBJ1-2; the D gene is perhaps TRBD1, from 5 matching bases. This TCR derives from a woman under 30 who had recovered from COVID-19. The CDR3 has the sequence CSVGWDSFNPYGYTF. Read as DNA, the sequence is TGCAGCGTTGGGTGGGACTCGTTCAACCCCTATGGCTACACCTTC.